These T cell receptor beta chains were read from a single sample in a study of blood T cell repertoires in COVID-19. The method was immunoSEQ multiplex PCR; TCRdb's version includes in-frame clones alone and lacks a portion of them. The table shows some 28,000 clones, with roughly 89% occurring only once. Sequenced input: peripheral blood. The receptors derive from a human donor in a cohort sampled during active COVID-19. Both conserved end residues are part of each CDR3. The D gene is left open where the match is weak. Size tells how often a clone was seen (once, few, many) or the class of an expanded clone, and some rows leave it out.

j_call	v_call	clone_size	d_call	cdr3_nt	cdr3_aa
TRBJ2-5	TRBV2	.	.	TGTGCCAGCAGTGAGATCGAGGAGACCCAGTACTTC	CASSEIEETQYF
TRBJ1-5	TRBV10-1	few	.	TGCGCCAGACGACAGACCAATCAGCCCCAGCATTTT	CARRQTNQPQHF
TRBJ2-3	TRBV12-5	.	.	TGTGCTAGTGGTTTGGTAGCGTCTGTTTCAGATACGCAGTATTTT	CASGLVASVSDTQYF
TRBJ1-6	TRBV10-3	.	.	TGTGCCATCAGTGAGTATTCAGGTGGGAATTCACCCCTCCACTTT	CAISEYSGGNSPLHF
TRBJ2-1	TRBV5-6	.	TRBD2	TGTGCCAGCAGCTTGGCCAGGGGACTAGCGGACAATGAGCAGTTCTTC	CASSLARGLADNEQFF
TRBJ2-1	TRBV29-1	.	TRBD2	TGCAGCGTGGCGGGGGGGGGCCGAGGGTTCTTC	CSVAGGGRGFF
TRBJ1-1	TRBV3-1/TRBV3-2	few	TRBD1	TGTGCCAGCAGCCTCGGGGACAGGAACACTGAAGCTTTCTTT	CASSLGDRNTEAFF
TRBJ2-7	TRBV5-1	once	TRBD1	TGCGCCAGCAGCCACCCGGACAGGGCAAGCTACGAGCAGTACTTC	CASSHPDRASYEQYF
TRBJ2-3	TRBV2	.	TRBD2	TGTGCCAGCAGTGCCGGGACTAGCCCAGATACGCAGTATTTT	CASSAGTSPDTQYF
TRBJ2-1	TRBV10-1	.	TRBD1	TGCGCCAGCAGCAGCCGGACAGGGCACAATGAGCAGTTCTTC	CASSSRTGHNEQFF
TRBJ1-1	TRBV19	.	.	TGTGCCAGTAGTATAAGGCCTCGGAGGGCTGAAGCTTTCTTT	CASSIRPRRAEAFF
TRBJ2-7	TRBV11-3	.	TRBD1	TGTGCCAGCAGCTACGCACGACAGGGTTTATACGAGCAGTACTTC	CASSYARQGLYEQYF
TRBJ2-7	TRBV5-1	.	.	TGCGCCAGCAGCCGCGATACAACCGGACAGTACGAGCAGTACTTC	CASSRDTTGQYEQYF
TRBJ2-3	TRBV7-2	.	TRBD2	TGTGCCGGAGCTAGCGGGAGTATGGGTACGCAGTATTTT	CAGASGSMGTQYF
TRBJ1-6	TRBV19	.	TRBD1	TGTGCCAGCCGGGACAGGGACGGGGCACCCCTCCACTTT	CASRDRDGAPLHF
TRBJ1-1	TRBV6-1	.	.	TGTGCCAGCAGTGAACAGGGGTGGGGAACTGAAGCTTTCTTT	CASSEQGWGTEAFF
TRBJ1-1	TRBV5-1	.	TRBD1	TGCGCCAGCAGCCCGGGACAGCCGAACACTGAAGCTTTCTTT	CASSPGQPNTEAFF
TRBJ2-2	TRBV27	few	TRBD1	TGTGCCAGCAGCATCGACAGGGCGGGCACCGGGGAGCTGTTTTTT	CASSIDRAGTGELFF
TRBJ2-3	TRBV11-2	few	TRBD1	TGTGCCAGCAGCTTACGACTTCGACAGGGGGAAGGCACAGATACGCAGTATTTT	CASSLRLRQGEGTDTQYF
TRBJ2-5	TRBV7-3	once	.	TGTGCCAGCAGCTTACCAGGGGAAGAGACCCAGTACTTC	CASSLPGEETQYF
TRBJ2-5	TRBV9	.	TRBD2	TGTGCCAGCAGCGTAATGGGGGGGGTCAAAGAGACCCAGTACTTC	CASSVMGGVKETQYF
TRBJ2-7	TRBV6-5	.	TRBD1	TGTGCCAGCAGCCGGACAGGGGACCCCTACGAGCAGTACTTC	CASSRTGDPYEQYF
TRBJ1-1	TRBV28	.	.	TGTGCCAGCCCCCCCGGGGGGCAATGGAACACTGAAGCTTTCTTT	CASPPGGQWNTEAFF
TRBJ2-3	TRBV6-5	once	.	TGTGCCAGCAGTTCGATAACGGCGCAGTATTTT	CASSSITAQYF
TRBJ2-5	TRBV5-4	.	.	TGTGCCAGCAGCTCGAGCACTAGAAGCCAAGAGACCCAGTACTTC	CASSSSTRSQETQYF
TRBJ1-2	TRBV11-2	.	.	TGTGCCAGCAGCGCCCGACAGTTTCTCGCTAACTATGGCTACACCTTC	CASSARQFLANYGYTF
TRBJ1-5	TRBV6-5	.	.	TGTGCCAGCAGGGACAGTACAAATCAGCCCCAGCATTTT	CASRDSTNQPQHF
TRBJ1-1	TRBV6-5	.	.	TGTGCCAGCAGTTACTCGCGAGGGCGCACTGAAGCTTTCTTT	CASSYSRGRTEAFF
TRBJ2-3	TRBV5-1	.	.	TGCGCCAGCAGCTTGGACAGTTCTAGCACAGATACGCAGTATTTT	CASSLDSSSTDTQYF
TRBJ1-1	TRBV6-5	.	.	TGTGCCAGCAGTCCCCGGGGGGTGAGAACTGAAGCTTTCTTT	CASSPRGVRTEAFF
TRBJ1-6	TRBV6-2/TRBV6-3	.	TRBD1	TGTGCCAGCAGTTTGGACAGGGGTCCTTCGCCCCTCCACTTT	CASSLDRGPSPLHF
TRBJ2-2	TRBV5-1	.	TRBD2	TGCGCCAGCAGCATCGGACTAGCGGTGAACACCGGGGAGCTGTTTTTT	CASSIGLAVNTGELFF
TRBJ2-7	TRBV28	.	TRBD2	TGTGCCAGCAGCCCCCCAAGGGCGGGAGGTATCTACGAGCAGTACTTC	CASSPPRAGGIYEQYF
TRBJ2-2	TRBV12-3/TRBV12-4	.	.	TGTGCCAGCAGCAAATCCAGGACCGGGGAGCTGTTTTTT	CASSKSRTGELFF
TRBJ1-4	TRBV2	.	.	TGTGCCAGCATGTACAGGGTGGGGGAAAAACTGTTTTTT	CASMYRVGEKLFF
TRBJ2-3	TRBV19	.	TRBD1	TGTGCCAGTAGTCCCAGCCGGGGACAGGGCTACACAGATACGCAGTATTTT	CASSPSRGQGYTDTQYF
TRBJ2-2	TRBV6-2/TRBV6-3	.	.	TGTGCCAGCAGTTATCTGGCCACCGGGGAGCTGTTTTTT	CASSYLATGELFF
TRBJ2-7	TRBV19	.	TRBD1	TGTGCCAGTAGTAAGGGATCCGGGACAGGGTTCTACGAGCAGTACTTC	CASSKGSGTGFYEQYF
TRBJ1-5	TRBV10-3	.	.	TGTGCCATCAGTGAGGTGAGGGGGGGTAGCAATCAGCCCCAGCATTTT	CAISEVRGGSNQPQHF
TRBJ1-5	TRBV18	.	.	TGTGCCAGCGGGGGGGACTATAGCAATCAGCCCCAGCATTTT	CASGGDYSNQPQHF
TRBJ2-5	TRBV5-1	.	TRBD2	TGCGCCAGCAGGGATCCAGCGGGGGACCAAGAGACCCAGTACTTC	CASRDPAGDQETQYF
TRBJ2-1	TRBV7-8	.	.	TGTGCCAGCAGCTTAGAAGCGGTCAATTACAATGAGCAGTTCTTC	CASSLEAVNYNEQFF
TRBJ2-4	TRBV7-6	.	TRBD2	TGTGCCAGCAGCTTCGGGGGGGACAAAAACATTCAGTACTTC	CASSFGGDKNIQYF
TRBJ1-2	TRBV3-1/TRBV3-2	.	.	TGTGCCAGCAGCCAAGTCGAACGGCAGGGCCGGGGCTACACCTTC	CASSQVERQGRGYTF
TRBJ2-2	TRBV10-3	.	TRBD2	TGTGCCATAACGGACAGGGATCGACTAGCGGGAGAGGTTCCCAACACCGGGGAGCTGTTTTTT	CAITDRDRLAGEVPNTGELFF
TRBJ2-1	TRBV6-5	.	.	TGTGCCAGCATCACCGGGTCGAGCTCCTACAATGAGCAGTTCTTC	CASITGSSSYNEQFF
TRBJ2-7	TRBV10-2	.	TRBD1	TGCGCCAGCAGGAACCTACGGACAGGGATCTCCTACGAGCAGTACTTC	CASRNLRTGISYEQYF
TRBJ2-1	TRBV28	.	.	TGTGCCAGCAGTCCCCCAGGTAATGAGCAGTTCTTC	CASSPPGNEQFF